The sequence of this T cell receptor beta chain was determined in a study of shared clonotypes between healthy human individuals. Whole-study results and caveats: Blood was the only sampled material, and tissue repertoires likely differ.

In the case of this clone: Its antigen is unidentified.

Only in-frame clones appear in the TCRdb table, and some are missing; sequencing was by immunoSEQ multiplex PCR. Here the sample spans some 2 million clones, approximately 94% being singletons. Positively selected for CCR7, the CD45RO-negative cells used as naive CD8 cells excluded terminally differentiated effector memory CD45RA+ cells. Every contributor of samples was a Caucasian grown-up residing in Nashville, Tennessee. Material: naive CD8+ T cells sorted from blood. The TCR comes from a man between 18 and 29 years old in good health.

CDR3 in DNA: TGTGCCAGCAGCTTAGTGGAGGGGTTGGGGTTCTTC. Amino acid sequence: CASSLVEGLGFF. The chain combines TRBV11-2 with TRBJ2-1; D is possibly TRBD2 (6 bases). The CDR3 covers 12 residues. Trimming left V 1 base short and J 15 bases short, with 13 bases between. The germline V gene encodes CDR1 SGHAT and CDR2 FQNNGV.